Shown below are 32 T cell receptor beta chains from a single sample sequenced in a study of T cell responses to AZD1222 COVID-19 vaccine. Method: immunoSEQ multiplex PCR; TCRdb's copy keeps in-frame clones and lacks some. The sample holds about 92,000 clones, over 75% seen once. The sample in question was peripheral blood, obtained on day 0 of AZD1222 vaccination. The source of these receptors is an adult in good health.

This clone was seen just once. The V call is TRBV5-1, the J call TRBJ1-1; 7 nucleotides align to TRBD1. From germline, CDR1 is SGHRS and CDR2 YFSETQ. This CDR3 region has 13 residues. Trimming at V came to 4 bases and at J to 3 bases, leaving 3 bases not matched to a gene. The CDR3 loop reads CASSPTGDTEAFF. CDR3 DNA sequence: TGCGCCAGCAGCCCAACAGGGGACACTGAAGCTTTCTTT.

The chain uses TRBV5-7 and TRBJ2-7; D could derive from TRBD1 or TRBD2 (5 bases each). TRBV5-7 is filed as an ORF, its function uncertain. V lost 4 bases and J lost 2, with 19 bases in between. The CDR3 totals 16 residues. CDR3: CASSLSGGPHPYEQYF. CDR3 sequence (DNA): TGTGCCAGCAGCCTGAGTGGGGGTCCACACCCCTACGAGCAGTACTTC.

V is TRBV2 and J is TRBJ2-6; D gene unclear. The CDR3 has 16 residues. Germline V gives CDR1 SNHLY, CDR2 FYNNEI. V lost 6 bases, J lost 0 bases, and 12 bases lay in between. CDR3 coding DNA: TGTGCCAGCAGCGAAACAAGGGCCTCTGGGGCCAACGTCCTGACTTTC. Protein: CASSETRASGANVLTF. The whole variable domain, remainder taken from reference TRBV2 and TRBJ2-6, is EPEVTQTPSHQVTQMGQEVILRCVPISNHLYFYWYRQILGQKVEFLVSFYNNEISEKSEIFDDQFSVERPDGSNFTLKIRSTKLEDSAMYFCASSETRASGANVLTFGAGSRLTVL.

The chain recombines TRBV4-1 with TRBJ2-3; a weak D match, TRBD1 (6 bases). The germline V gene has CDR1 MGHRA and CDR2 YSYEKL. The CDR3 contains 15 residues. Trimming cost V 7 bases and J 4 bases, with 18 bases left between them. DNA of the CDR3: TGCGCCAGCACTGATTTTCGAGGGGGACCAGATACGCAGTATTTT. Residues: CASTDFRGGPDTQYF.

This chain uses TRBV3-1 (or the pseudogene TRBV3-2) with TRBJ1-1; 7 bases align to TRBD1. Germline V CDR1 and CDR2: LGHDT, YNNKEL (reference sequence). CDR3 length: 14 amino acids. After removal of 1 base from V and 4 bases from J, the junction contained 3 bases not matched to a gene. This chain's CDR3 is CASSQVRGPTEAFF. Written as DNA, the CDR3 is TGTGCCAGCAGCCAAGTTAGGGGGCCCACTGAAGCTTTCTTT.

The chain has TRBV5-6 and TRBJ2-7; D might be TRBD1 or TRBD2, each matching 5 bases. CDR1 is SGHDT and CDR2 is YYEEEE in the germline V gene. Trimming stripped 0 bases from V and 0 bases from J, with 13 bases between. CDR3 size: 16 residues. CDR3 nucleotides: TGTGCCAGCAGCTTGGTGGGGACGGGGAACTCCTACGAGCAGTACTTC. Translation gives CASSLVGTGNSYEQYF. Variable domain in full (rest from reference TRBV5-6 and TRBJ2-7): DAGVTQSPTHLIKTRGQQVTLRCSPKSGHDTVSWYQQALGQGPQFIFQYYEEEERQRGNFPDRFSGHQFPNYSSELNVNALLLGDSALYLCASSLVGTGNSYEQYFGPGTRLTVT.

The rearrangement uses TRBV24-1 and TRBJ2-3; D gene unclear. The CDR3 loop spans 15 amino acids. V gave up 3 bases and J gave up 2 bases, with 11 bases separating them. From germline, CDR1 is KGHDR and CDR2 SFDVKD. The CDR3 is CATSDSSSPTDTQYF. The CDR3 region has the DNA TGTGCCACCAGTGATAGTAGCAGTCCCACAGATACGCAGTATTTT.

This chain links TRBV6-1 with TRBJ2-1; D not certain. CDR3 size: 15 residues. Germline V gives CDR1 MNHNS, CDR2 SASEGT. V lost 5 bases and J 2 bases, leaving 13 bases between the germline ends. Here the CDR3 reads CASSILDPTYNEQFF. The CDR3 bases are TGTGCCAGCAGTATTCTAGATCCGACCTACAATGAGCAGTTCTTC.

The rearrangement uses TRBV6-5 and TRBJ2-7; 9 bases map to TRBD2. CDR1 and CDR2 (germline): MNHEY, SVGAGI. The J segment lost 4 bases and the V segment lost 6 bases, leaving 7 bases of the junction unmatched. The CDR3 has 14 amino acids. CDR3 in amino acids: CASRNQAGGYEQYF. CDR3 bases: TGTGCCAGCAGAAACCAAGCGGGAGGATACGAGCAGTACTTC.

The V and J genes are TRBV4-1 and TRBJ2-1; weak D call: TRBD1 (6 bases). The germline V and J ends were trimmed by 4 bases and 5 bases, with 9 bases remaining between them. From germline, CDR1 is MGHRA and CDR2 YSYEKL. The CDR3 contains 13 residues. CDR3 DNA sequence: TGCGCCAGCAGCCGACAGGAAAACAATGAGCAGTTCTTC. Translation: CASSRQENNEQFF.

The chain recombines TRBV7-2 with TRBJ1-2; no clear D gene. V gave up 5 bases and J gave up 0 bases, with 13 bases separating them. The CDR3 runs 15 residues. CDR1 SGHTA and CDR2 FQGNSA come from the germline V gene. The CDR3 coding sequence is TGTGCCAGCAGCCAACCGGGGTTAGCTAACTATGGCTACACCTTC. Translating it yields CASSQPGLANYGYTF.

The CDR3 here is CASSDTGLIYNEQFF. The CDR3 region has the DNA TGTGCCAGCAGTGATACCGGACTAATCTACAATGAGCAGTTCTTC. V is TRBV6-1 and J is TRBJ2-1; a possible D gene is TRBD2 (6 bases). Looked up from germline, CDR1 is MNHNS and CDR2 is SASEGT. The CDR3 spans 15 residues. The V gene lost 3 bases and the J gene lost 3 bases, with 12 bases spanning the gap.

The gene calls are TRBV5-6 and TRBJ2-7, with D maybe TRBD2 (5 bases). V was clipped by 5 bases and J by 5 bases, with 26 bases between them. Germline V gene sequence: CDR1 SGHDT, CDR2 YYEEEE. This CDR3 is built from 17 residues. CDR3 in DNA: TGTGCCAGCAGTGTTCCGGGGAAAACACGGACTTTCCACGAGCAGTACTTC. It translates to CASSVPGKTRTFHEQYF.

The genes are TRBV11-2 and TRBJ1-3; the D gene is possibly TRBD1 (5 bases). The CDR3 sequence is 16 residues long. CDR1 and CDR2 from the germline V gene are SGHAT and FQNNGV. V lost 6 bases and J 2 bases, leaving 17 bases between the germline ends. Here the CDR3 reads CASSLGDRFAGNTIYF. Written as DNA, the CDR3 is TGTGCCAGCAGTTTGGGGGATCGGTTCGCTGGAAACACCATATATTTT.

V usage is TRBV6-2 or TRBV6-3 and J usage is TRBJ1-1, with 7 bases lining up with TRBD1. J gave up 10 bases and V 5 bases, and 4 bases lay outside the gene matches. Germline CDR1 is MNHEY and CDR2 is SVGEGT. This CDR3 is built from 11 residues. The CDR3 region has the DNA TGTGCCAGCAGTACTGGGACAGCAGCTTTCTTT. Residues: CASSTGTAAFF.

V usage is TRBV29-1 and J usage is TRBJ2-2; D is unresolved. The CDR3 is 12 residues long. V was pared by 7 bases and J by 6 bases, with 12 bases between. In germline, CDR1 is SQVTM, CDR2 ANQGSEA. DNA for the CDR3: TGCAGCGCAGTGACCGGACCCGGGGAGCTGTTTTTT. Translation gives CSAVTGPGELFF.

The chain is built from TRBV6-5 and TRBJ2-2; 7 nucleotides agree with TRBD1. The V gene's germline CDR1 is MNHEY and CDR2 SVGAGI. The V segment lost 2 bases and the J segment 0 bases; nucleotides outside the gene matches: 0. This CDR3 spans 15 amino acids. The CDR3 loop reads CASSYDRANTGELFF. For the CDR3, the DNA is TGTGCCAGCAGTTACGACAGGGCGAACACCGGGGAGCTGTTTTTT.

This chain uses TRBV7-2 with TRBJ1-3; D is possibly TRBD1 (6 bases). Germline assignment: CDR1 SGHTA and CDR2 FQGNSA. V was cut by 4 bases and J by 4 bases, with 20 bases left in between. The CDR3 runs 17 residues. CDR3 nucleotides: TGTGCCAGCAGCTCCAAAATTGGGGGCGCAGGGGGAAACACCATATATTTT. Amino acids: CASSSKIGGAGGNTIYF.

The chain uses TRBV5-1 and TRBJ1-1; 10 bases align to TRBD1. The J segment lost 1 base and the V segment lost 3 bases, leaving 0 bases of the junction unmatched. CDR1 and CDR2 (germline): SGHRS, YFSETQ. The CDR3 runs to 14 residues. CDR3 loop: CASSWDRGNTEAFF. CDR3 in DNA: TGCGCCAGCAGCTGGGACAGGGGGAACACTGAAGCTTTCTTT.

The sample holds a few counts of this clone. V gene TRBV28 combines with J gene TRBJ2-3; D gene ambiguous. Trimming left V 8 bases short and J 2 bases short, with 11 bases between. Germline CDR1 is MDHEN and CDR2 is SYDVKM. This CDR3 has 13 amino acids. For the CDR3, the DNA is TGTGCCAGCGGTGGCGGAAACACAGATACGCAGTATTTT. Translating gives CASGGGNTDTQYF.

Regarding this clone: As the CDR3 is not closed by the conserved phenylalanine or tryptophan, this likely results from a read error. No DNA is shown, since the ends of the CDR3 on it are uncertain; the CDR3 is the one TCRdb lists. The CDR3 loop is CASSLIPTLEGS. This chain uses TRBV27 with TRBJ1-4. The CDR3 is 12 residues long, counting both termini. Per germline, CDR1 MNHEY and CDR2 SMNVEV (reference sequence).

The V gene is TRBV7-9, the J gene TRBJ1-5; maybe TRBD1 (6 bases). CDR1 and CDR2 from the germline V gene are SEHNR and FQNEAQ (reference sequence). Trimming stripped 1 base from V and 5 bases from J, with 6 bases between. The CDR3 has 13 amino acids. The CDR3 region is CASSLGTDQPQHF. The CDR3, as DNA: TGTGCCAGCAGCTTAGGGACAGATCAGCCCCAGCATTTT.

This clone was recorded a few times. The V gene is TRBV5-1, the J gene TRBJ1-1, with D possibly TRBD1 on 5 matching bases. The CDR3 loop spans 15 amino acids. V was pared by 4 bases and J by 2 bases, with 15 bases between. The germline V gene encodes CDR1 SGHRS and CDR2 YFSETQ. CDR3 nucleotide sequence: TGCGCCAGCAGCGGGGCGAGGCAGACTAACACTGAAGCTTTCTTT. It is translated as CASSGARQTNTEAFF.

V and J are TRBV3-1 (or the pseudogene TRBV3-2) and TRBJ1-1; TRBD1 is a possible D gene (5 bases). The germline V gene has CDR1 LGHDT and CDR2 YNNKEL (reference sequence). The CDR3 has 12 amino acids. Trimming left V 1 base short and J 7 bases short, with 7 bases between. CDR3 protein: CASSQVRGEAFF. CDR3 nucleotides: TGTGCCAGCAGCCAAGTGAGGGGTGAAGCTTTCTTT.

This clone has only one observation. The chain couples TRBV24-1 to TRBJ1-5; 11 bases align to TRBD1. The junction had 6 bases not matched to a gene; V was cut back by 7 bases and J by 5 bases. Germline lookup yields CDR1 KGHDR and CDR2 SFDVKD. The CDR3 length is 15 residues. CDR3 nucleotide sequence: TGTGCCACCAGAGGACAGGGGGCGGACGATCAGCCCCAGCATTTT. Its protein is CATRGQGADDQPQHF.

The CDR3 nucleotides are TGTGCCAGCAGCTTATTGGGACTAGAAGCAGATACGCAGTATTTT. As protein: CASSLLGLEADTQYF. This chain uses TRBV11-2 with TRBJ2-3; 8 bases are a match to TRBD2. Per the germline V gene, CDR1 is SGHAT and CDR2 is FQNNGV. Losses at the gene ends were 2 bases for V and 4 bases for J; bases not matched to a gene: 5. The CDR3 length is 15 residues.

CDR3 protein: CASNGDKNEKLFF. Here the CDR3 DNA reads TGTGCCAGCAACGGGGATAAAAATGAAAAACTGTTTTTT. This chain uses TRBV19 with TRBJ1-4, with D uncertain. Germline values: CDR1 LNHDA, CDR2 SQIVND (reference sequence). This CDR3 is 13 amino acids long. Trimming removed 9 bases at V and 5 bases at J, with 13 bases between.

The chain is built from TRBV30 and TRBJ1-5, with no clear D. The CDR3 has 13 residues. V dropped 0 bases and J dropped 6 bases, with 9 bases sitting between them. Looked up from germline, CDR1 is GTSNPN and CDR2 is SVGIG (reference sequence). In DNA, the CDR3 is TGTGCCTGGAGTGTATCCGGGTCTCAGCCCCAGCATTTT. This gives the protein CAWSVSGSQPQHF.

The chain has TRBV2 and TRBJ1-1; 9 nucleotides match TRBD1. The CDR3 contains 15 residues. V dropped 7 bases and J dropped 3; count of bases not matched to a gene: 9. The germline V gene has CDR1 SNHLY and CDR2 FYNNEI. The CDR3 spells CASTTGGAGYTEAFF. The CDR3 nucleotides read TGTGCCAGCACCACAGGGGGCGCTGGGTACACTGAAGCTTTCTTT.

CDR3 protein: CASSLGPAGGQYF. CDR3 DNA: TGTGCCAGCAGCTTAGGTCCCGCCGGAGGCCAGTACTTC. The rearrangement links TRBV7-2 to TRBJ2-5, with D tentatively TRBD2 (5 bases). Germline CDR1 reads SGHTA; CDR2 reads FQGNSA. V lost 1 base to trimming and J lost 10 bases, with 13 bases between them. CDR3 length: 13 residues.

This clone turned up a few times. This chain joins TRBV6-5 and TRBJ1-2; weak D call: TRBD1 (5 bases). V dropped 6 bases and J dropped 8 bases, with 10 bases sitting between them. The CDR3 sequence is 11 residues long. Looked up from germline, CDR1 is MNHEY and CDR2 is SVGAGI. CDR3 protein: CASSRDGGYTF. CDR3 nucleotide sequence: TGTGCCAGCAGCCGGGACGGGGGCTACACCTTC.

The rearrangement links TRBV28 to TRBJ1-2; 10 bases are shared with TRBD1. V dropped 7 bases and J dropped 7; count of bases not matched to a gene: 9. CDR1 MDHEN and CDR2 SYDVKM come from the germline V gene. The CDR3 is 14 residues long. The CDR3 is CASTWGTGEGGYTF. CDR3 nucleotide sequence: TGTGCCAGCACCTGGGGGACAGGGGAAGGTGGCTACACCTTC.